The 20 T cell receptor beta chains reported below all come from one sample, sequenced in a study of CD8+CD57+ T cells in acquired aplastic anemia. The study profiled TCR beta VDJ and CDR3 using genomic DNA as template. TCRdb reprocessed the reads with MiXCR, giving one entry per CDR3 protein. Among approximately 180,000 distinct CDR3 sequences listed, around half were seen once. CD8+CD57+ cell expansion, shown by flow cytometry, had occurred in the patients selected for sequencing. The material sequenced was sorted CD4+, CD8+, or CD8+CD57+ T cells (not recorded which) from PBMCs. These receptors came from a human donor with aplastic anemia.

In its sample, this clonotype was seen a few times. The chain recombines TRBV24-1 with TRBJ2-5, with D perhaps being TRBD1 or TRBD2 (5 bases each). V was clipped by 3 bases and J by 5 bases, with 15 bases between them. The CDR3 sequence is 15 residues long. In germline, CDR1 is KGHDR, CDR2 SFDVKD. The CDR3 DNA reads as TGTGCCACCAGTGATGGGACCACAACGAGGGAGACCCAGTACTTC. Its translation: CATSDGTTTRETQYF.

A single count supports this clonotype. No conserved phenylalanine or tryptophan ends this CDR3, so it is likely a read error. This chain links TRBV10-1 with TRBJ1-2, with 7 positions matching TRBD1. V trimming: 7 bases; J trimming: 2 bases; junction bases outside the gene matches: 16. The CDR3 has 17 residues. CDR1 WNHNN and CDR2 SYGVQD come from the germline V gene (reference sequence). Written as DNA, the CDR3 is TGCGCCAGCACCTTAACCGGGACAGCCTTCCCCAACTATGGCTACACCTCC. It encodes CASTLTGTAFPNYGYTS.

At least ten counts were recorded for this clonotype. The J gene is TRBJ1-6, the V gene TRBV5-6; 7 nucleotides align to TRBD1. This CDR3 has 15 amino acids. The germline gives CDR1 SGHDT, CDR2 YYEEEE. Losses at the gene ends were 0 bases for V and 7 bases for J; bases not matched to a gene: 4. The CDR3 reads CASSLGAGGNSPLHF. In DNA form, the CDR3 reads TGTGCCAGCAGCTTGGGGGCAGGGGGAAATTCACCCCTCCACTTT.

This clonotype showed up many times. DNA for the CDR3: TGTGCCAGCAGGGAGGACGGATCCTACGAGCAGTACTTC. It codes for CASREDGSYEQYF. The chain links TRBV2 to TRBJ2-7, with D maybe TRBD2 (5 bases). CDR3 length: 13 residues. Germline V gene sequence: CDR1 SNHLY, CDR2 FYNNEI. V was clipped by 6 bases and J by 1 base, with 10 bases between them.

This clonotype was counted between two and nine times. This chain joins TRBV6-1 and TRBJ2-3; 13 bases line up with TRBD2. Unmatched junction bases numbered 9, after V lost 5 bases and J lost 4 bases. This CDR3 has 17 amino acids. Germline V gene sequence: CDR1 MNHNS, CDR2 SASEGT. CDR3 residues: CASSPSQLAGGPDTQYF. As DNA, the CDR3 is TGTGCCAGCAGTCCCTCACAACTAGCGGGGGGGCCAGATACGCAGTATTTT.

In its sample, this clonotype was seen many times. This sequence joins TRBV12-3 or TRBV12-4 and TRBJ1-1; D unclear. Trimming shortened V by 7 bases and J by 0 bases, and 12 bases separated the two germline ends. The CDR3 loop spans 14 amino acids. CDR3 sequence: CASNFYPMNTEAFF. For the CDR3, the DNA is TGTGCCAGCAACTTCTACCCCATGAACACTGAAGCTTTCTTT.

This rearrangement joins TRBV12-5 to TRBJ2-3, with D possibly matching TRBD1 (6 bases). V dropped 1 base and J dropped 5 bases, with 16 bases sitting between them. The CDR3 runs to 16 residues. The germline CDR1 and CDR2 sequences are LGHNT and FRNRAP. CDR3 protein: CASGLGGRGKGDTQYF. The CDR3 DNA is TGTGCTAGTGGTTTGGGAGGCAGGGGCAAAGGAGATACGCAGTATTTT.

This clonotype was found a few times. This rearrangement joins TRBV29-1 to TRBJ1-1; D is undetermined. The germline CDR1 and CDR2 sequences are SQVTM and ANQGSEA. The V end was cut by 7 bases, the J end by 0 bases, with 12 bases between. This CDR3 region has 13 residues. The CDR3 loop is CSASKVLNTEAFF. CDR3 in DNA: TGCAGCGCCTCTAAAGTTCTGAACACTGAAGCTTTCTTT.

About this clonotype: The germline gene is not matched at one end of the junction; a read error may be the cause. The V and J genes are TRBV2 and TRBJ1-1; 7 bases match TRBD1. The CDR3 is made up of 14 amino acids. Germline loops: CDR1 SNHLY, CDR2 FYNNEI. CDR3 residues: CASLRGSLNTEDFF. In nucleotides, the CDR3 is TGTGCCAGCCTCAGGGGGTCACTGAACACTGAAGATTTCTTT.

The rearrangement links TRBV9 to TRBJ2-1, with TRBD2 as a possible D gene (5 bases). The germline V gene encodes CDR1 SGDLS and CDR2 YYNGEE. The germline V and J ends were trimmed by 5 bases and 0 bases, with 12 bases remaining between them. The CDR3 has 15 residues. The CDR3 is CASSPEVSSYNEQFF. The CDR3 bases are TGTGCCAGCAGTCCGGAGGTGAGCTCCTACAATGAGCAGTTCTTC.

This clonotype was picked up many times. V gene TRBV5-6 combines with J gene TRBJ1-1; D might be TRBD1 (5 bases). CDR1 and CDR2 from the germline V gene are SGHDT and YYEEEE. Trimming pared 1 base from V and 0 bases from J, leaving 7 bases between. The CDR3 is 14 amino acids. CDR3 residues: CASSLRGVNTEAFF. The DNA for the CDR3 is TGTGCCAGCAGCTTGAGAGGGGTGAACACTGAAGCTTTCTTT.

This clonotype was seen only a few times. The gene calls are TRBV19 and TRBJ1-2, with D tentatively TRBD1 (5 bases). CDR1 LNHDA and CDR2 SQIVND come from the germline V gene (reference sequence). The CDR3 has 14 amino acids. The germline V and J ends were trimmed by 3 bases and 5 bases, with 13 bases remaining between them. The CDR3 DNA reads TGTGCCAGTAGTATGAAGCCAGGGTCGTATGGCTACACCTTC. Translation gives CASSMKPGSYGYTF.

This clonotype was recorded at least ten times. This sequence joins TRBV6-1 and TRBJ2-5; maybe TRBD1 (5 bases). V lost 7 bases and J lost 2, with 11 bases in between. This CDR3 comprises 13 residues. Germline V gives CDR1 MNHNS, CDR2 SASEGT. The CDR3: CASTADTQETQYF. CDR3 sequence (DNA): TGTGCCAGCACTGCGGACACACAAGAGACCCAGTACTTC.

Ten or more counts support this clonotype. The rearrangement joins TRBV12-3 or TRBV12-4 to TRBJ1-2; TRBD1 aligns across 10 bases. The CDR3 covers 14 residues. V lost 3 bases and J lost 6; bases outside the gene matches: 4. CDR3 sequence reads: CASSLRGQGNGYTF. The CDR3 DNA reads TGTGCCAGCAGTTTGCGGGGACAGGGGAATGGCTACACCTTC.

This clonotype was seen at least ten times. This rearrangement joins TRBV11-3 to TRBJ2-3; D is ambiguous. The germline V and J ends were trimmed by 3 bases and 2 bases, with 6 bases remaining between them. The CDR3 runs 13 residues. Germline V lookup: CDR1 SGHNT, CDR2 YENEEA. The CDR3 nucleotides are TGTGCCAGCAGCTTTCCAGACACAGATACGCAGTATTTT. It codes for CASSFPDTDTQYF.

In its sample, this clonotype was seen once. Likely a read error: the CDR3 ends without its conserved phenylalanine or tryptophan. The V call is TRBV6-1, the J call TRBJ2-1; 8 bases are shared with TRBD1. The J segment lost 4 bases and the V segment lost 4 bases, leaving 9 bases of the junction unmatched. CDR3 length: 16 amino acids. Looked up from germline, CDR1 is MNHNS and CDR2 is SASEGT. CDR3 coding DNA: TGTGCCAGCAGTGGTCCCTCAGGGGGCTTTTACAATGAGCAGTTCCTC. Translating gives CASSGPSGGFYNEQFL.

In nucleotides, the CDR3 is TGTGCCAGCAGCTGTAACCCGGGACCCTGGACGGATACGCAGTATTTT. Protein: CASSCNPGPWTDTQYF. The V and J genes are TRBV5-4 and TRBJ2-3; D could derive from TRBD1 or TRBD2 (5 bases each). Per germline, CDR1 SGHNT and CDR2 YYREEE (reference sequence). The germline V and J ends were trimmed by 3 bases and 6 bases, with 20 bases remaining between them. This CDR3 has 16 amino acids.

The CDR3 nucleotides read TGTGCCAGTAGTATACCCCTCTCTGGGGCCAACGTCCTGACTTTC. Translating it yields CASSIPLSGANVLTF. The V call is TRBV19, the J call TRBJ2-6; no reliable D call. Germline-derived CDR1 and CDR2 are LNHDA and SQIVND (reference sequence). Trimming took 2 bases from V and 0 from J, leaving 5 bases between them. This CDR3 spans 15 amino acids.

This clonotype was seen ten or more times. The CDR3 nucleotides read TGCAGTGCTAGTGATTCGGGGGGTAGAGGCGGCTACACCTTC. Its translation: CSASDSGGRGGYTF. The chain has TRBV20-1 and TRBJ1-2, with TRBD1 as a possible D gene (5 bases). Trimming removed 3 bases from V and 8 bases from J, with 19 bases in between. Per germline, CDR1 DFQATT and CDR2 SNEGSKA (reference sequence). The CDR3 spans 14 residues.

The rearrangement joins TRBV29-1 to TRBJ1-4, with D unresolved. The CDR3 sequence is 15 residues long. The ends were cut back, 5 bases at V and 8 bases at J, with 21 bases in the middle. Germline CDR1 and CDR2: SQVTM and ANQGSEA. The CDR3 bases are TGCAGCGTTATCACTGCGACGGAAAGAGGAGAAAAACTGTTTTTT. It translates to CSVITATERGEKLFF.